The next 5 T cell receptor beta chains were all read from a single sample in a study of vaccination effects on CD4 cells after COVID-19. The method was immunoSEQ multiplex PCR; TCRdb's version includes in-frame clones alone and lacks a portion of them. The sample lists approximately 20,000 clones; around 70% were seen once. No antigens are known for them. After expansion with viral peptide pools in the ViraFEST assay, antigen-specific CD4+ T cells were sequenced. At the end of 10 days of culture, CD4+ T cells were isolated. The vaccine recipients had no prior SARS-CoV-2 infection, with negative nucleocapsid antibodies. Sequencing used CD4+ T cells from PBMCs cultured with HCoV-NL63 spike peptides, obtained before COVID-19 vaccination. The receptors were gathered from a human donor who received a COVID-19 vaccine.

The chain has TRBV6-6 and TRBJ1-2; D perhaps matches TRBD1 (5 bases). Trimming cost V 2 bases and J 6 bases, with 13 bases left between them. The germline V gene encodes CDR1 MNHNY and CDR2 SVGAGI (reference sequence). The CDR3 has 14 amino acids. The CDR3 reads CASSYKGPRDGYTF. DNA of the CDR3: TGTGCCAGCAGTTACAAGGGCCCCAGGGATGGCTACACCTTC.

This sequence joins TRBV29-1 and TRBJ1-2; D is unclear. Deletions cut 6 bases from V and 8 bases from J, with 7 bases between. From germline, CDR1 is SQVTM and CDR2 ANQGSEA. CDR3 length: 9 residues. The CDR3 DNA reads TGCAGCGTGTCTGGCGGCTACACCTTC. Protein product: CSVSGGYTF.

This clone has just a few counts. CDR3 region: CASSEGSRGLGYTF. The DNA of the CDR3 is TGTGCCAGCAGTGAAGGTTCCAGGGGGCTCGGCTACACCTTC. The V call is TRBV2, the J call TRBJ1-2; 8 bases fit TRBD1. Trimming cost V 1 base and J 8 bases; bases outside gene matches: 6. Germline V lookup: CDR1 SNHLY, CDR2 FYNNEI. This CDR3 contains 14 residues. Full variable domain (missing parts from reference TRBV2 and TRBJ1-2): EPEVTQTPSHQVTQMGQEVILRCVPISNHLYFYWYRQILGQKVEFLVSFYNNEISEKSEIFDDQFSVERPDGSNFTLKIRSTKLEDSAMYFCASSEGSRGLGYTFGSGTRLTVV.

The rearrangement joins TRBV5-1 to TRBJ2-2, with 8 bases fitting TRBD1. The CDR3 totals 16 residues. Trimming took 5 bases from V and 5 from J; bases not matched to a gene: 11. The germline gives CDR1 SGHRS, CDR2 YFSETQ. CDR3 in DNA: TGCGCCAGCAGTTCACAGGGGGTAGTTCAAACCGGGGAGCTGTTTTTT. This sequence encodes CASSSQGVVQTGELFF.

This chain's CDR3 is CASSVGQGDGYTF. DNA of the CDR3: TGTGCCAGCAGCGTGGGACAGGGTGATGGCTACACCTTC. V gene TRBV5-6 combines with J gene TRBJ1-2, with 9 bases lining up with TRBD1. This CDR3 is 13 amino acids long. Germline-derived CDR1 and CDR2 are SGHDT and YYEEEE. Losses at the gene ends were 4 bases for V and 6 bases for J; bases not matched to a gene: 4.